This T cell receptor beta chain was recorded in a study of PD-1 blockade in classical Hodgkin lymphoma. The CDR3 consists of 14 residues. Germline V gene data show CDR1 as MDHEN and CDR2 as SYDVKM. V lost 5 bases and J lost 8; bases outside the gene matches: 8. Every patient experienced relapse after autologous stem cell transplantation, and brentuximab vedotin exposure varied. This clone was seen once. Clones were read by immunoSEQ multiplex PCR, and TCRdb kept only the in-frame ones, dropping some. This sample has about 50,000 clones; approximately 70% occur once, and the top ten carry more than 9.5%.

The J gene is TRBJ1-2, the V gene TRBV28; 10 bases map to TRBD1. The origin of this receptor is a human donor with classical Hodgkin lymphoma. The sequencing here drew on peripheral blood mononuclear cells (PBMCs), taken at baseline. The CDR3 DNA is TGTGCCAGCAGTCTGACAGGGGGCGGAAGCGGCTACACCTTC. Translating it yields CASSLTGGGSGYTF.